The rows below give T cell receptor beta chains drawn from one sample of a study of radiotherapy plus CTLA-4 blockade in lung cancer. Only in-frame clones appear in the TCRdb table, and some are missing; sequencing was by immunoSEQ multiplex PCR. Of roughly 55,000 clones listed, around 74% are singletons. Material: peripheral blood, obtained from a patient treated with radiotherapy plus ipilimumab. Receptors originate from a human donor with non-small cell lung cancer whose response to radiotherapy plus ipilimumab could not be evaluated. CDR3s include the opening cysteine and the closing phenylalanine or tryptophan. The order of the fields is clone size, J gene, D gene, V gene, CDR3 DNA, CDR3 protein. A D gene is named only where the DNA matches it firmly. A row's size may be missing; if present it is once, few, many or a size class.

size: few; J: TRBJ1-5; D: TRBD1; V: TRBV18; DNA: TGTGCCAGCTCACCTGGGACAGGGGGGAGTCAGCCCCAGCATTTT; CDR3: CASSPGTGGSQPQHF
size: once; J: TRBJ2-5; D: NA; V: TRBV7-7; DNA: TGTGCCAGCAGCCACTTAAGGGGTAGTGGGGAGACCCAGTACTTC; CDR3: CASSHLRGSGETQYF
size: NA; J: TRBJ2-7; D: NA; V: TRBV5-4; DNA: TGTGCCAGCAGCCCCCAAAGGCAGGGCCCCTACGAGCAGTACTTC; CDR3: CASSPQRQGPYEQYF
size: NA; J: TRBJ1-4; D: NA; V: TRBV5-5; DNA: TGTGCCAGCAGCTCGGGACTATCGGGGGAAAAACTGTTTTTT; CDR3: CASSSGLSGEKLFF
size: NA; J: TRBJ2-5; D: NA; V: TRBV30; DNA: TGTGCCTGGAGTGTATTATGGGGTGAGCAGGGCAGGCAAGAGACCCAGTACTTC; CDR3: CAWSVLWGEQGRQETQYF
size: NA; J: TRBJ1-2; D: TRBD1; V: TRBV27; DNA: TGTGCCAGCACCCCTAGGACAGGAGCGAACTATGGCTACACCTTC; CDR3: CASTPRTGANYGYTF
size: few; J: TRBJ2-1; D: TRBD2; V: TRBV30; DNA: TGTGCCTGGAGTAGCGGGGCCAGGGCCTACAATGAGCAGTTCTTC; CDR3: CAWSSGARAYNEQFF
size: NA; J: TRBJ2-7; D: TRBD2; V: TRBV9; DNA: TGTGCCAGCAGCGTAGGGGCTAGCGGGGAATTCTACGAGCAGTACTTC; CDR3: CASSVGASGEFYEQYF
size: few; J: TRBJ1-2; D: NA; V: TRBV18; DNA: TGTGCCAGCTCACCACCGTGGAGTCCCAACTATGGCTACACCTTC; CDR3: CASSPPWSPNYGYTF
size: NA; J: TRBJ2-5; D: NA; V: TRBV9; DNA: TGTGCCAGCAGCGTATACGGACAGAGAGAGGAGACCCAGTACTTC; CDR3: CASSVYGQREETQYF
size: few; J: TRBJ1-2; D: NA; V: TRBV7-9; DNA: TGTGCCAGCAGCTCACCGCTTAGCGGGGGCTATGGCTACACCTTC; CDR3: CASSSPLSGGYGYTF
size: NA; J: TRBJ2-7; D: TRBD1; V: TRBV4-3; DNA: TGCGCCAGCAGCCATTCCGGGACAGGGGAATCCTACGAGCAGTACTTC; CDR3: CASSHSGTGESYEQYF
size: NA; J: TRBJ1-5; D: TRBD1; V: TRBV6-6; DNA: TGTGCCAGCAGTACCCGGACAGGGAACCAGCCCCAGCATTTT; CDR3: CASSTRTGNQPQHF
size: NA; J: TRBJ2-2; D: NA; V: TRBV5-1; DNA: TGCGCCAGCAGCTTGGACGACAACAGGAACACCGGGGAGCTGTTTTTT; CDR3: CASSLDDNRNTGELFF
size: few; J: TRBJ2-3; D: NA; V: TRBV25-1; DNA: TGTGCCAGCAAATGGGGCAGGGGCGCAGATACGCAGTATTTT; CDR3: CASKWGRGADTQYF
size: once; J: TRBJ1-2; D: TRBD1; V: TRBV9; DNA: TGTGCCAGCAGTCCGGACAGGGGGCAAGGCTACACCTTC; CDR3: CASSPDRGQGYTF
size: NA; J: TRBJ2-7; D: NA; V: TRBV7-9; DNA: TGTGCCAGCAGCTTAGGGGCTACATTATCCTACGAGCAGTACTTC; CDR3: CASSLGATLSYEQYF
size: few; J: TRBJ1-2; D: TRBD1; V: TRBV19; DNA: TGTGCCAGTAGTGGACAGGGCCATGGCTACACCTTC; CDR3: CASSGQGHGYTF
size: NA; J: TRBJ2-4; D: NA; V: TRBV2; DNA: TGTGCCAGCGGGGCGACTAGTCTTGACAAAAACATTCAGTACTTC; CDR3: CASGATSLDKNIQYF
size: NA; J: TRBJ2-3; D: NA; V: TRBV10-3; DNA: TGTGCCATCAGTGATCTAACAGATACGCAGTATTTT; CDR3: CAISDLTDTQYF
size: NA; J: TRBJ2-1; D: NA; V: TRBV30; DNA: TGTGCCTGGGGGGCGGACAATGAGCAGTTCTTC; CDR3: CAWGADNEQFF
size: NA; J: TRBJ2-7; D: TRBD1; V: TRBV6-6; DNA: TGTGCCAGCAGTCCCGGGGGACAGGGAAGTTTCGAGCAGTACTTC; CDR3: CASSPGGQGSFEQYF
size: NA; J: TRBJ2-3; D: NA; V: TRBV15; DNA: TGTGCCACCAGCAGAGTTAACTTCCCCACAGATACGCAGTATTTT; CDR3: CATSRVNFPTDTQYF
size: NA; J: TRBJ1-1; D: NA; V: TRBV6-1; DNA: TGTGCCAGCAGTGGCAGGGCGAACACTGAAGCTTTCTTT; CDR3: CASSGRANTEAFF
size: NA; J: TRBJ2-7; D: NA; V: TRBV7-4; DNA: TGTGCCAGCAGCCCGGGGGGAGGGGGTTCCTACGAGCAGTACTTC; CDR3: CASSPGGGGSYEQYF
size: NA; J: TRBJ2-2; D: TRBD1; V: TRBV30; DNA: TGTGCCTGGGACAGGGGTTTGAACACCGGGGAGCTGTTTTTT; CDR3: CAWDRGLNTGELFF
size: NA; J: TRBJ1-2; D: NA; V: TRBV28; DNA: TGTGCCAGCACCTCCGGGGGTGCTTATGGCTACACCTTC; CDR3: CASTSGGAYGYTF
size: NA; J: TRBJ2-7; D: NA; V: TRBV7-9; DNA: TGTGCCAGCAGCTTAGCGCGCGGTTACGAGCAGTACTTC; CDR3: CASSLARGYEQYF
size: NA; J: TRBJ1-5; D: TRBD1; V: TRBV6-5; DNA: TGTGCCAGCAGTCAGGGGGCCGGGGGCAATCAGCCCCAGCATTTT; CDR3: CASSQGAGGNQPQHF
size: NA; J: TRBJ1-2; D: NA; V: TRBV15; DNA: TGTGCCACCAGCAGAGATAAGGGGGTTGGCTATGGCTACACCTTC; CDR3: CATSRDKGVGYGYTF
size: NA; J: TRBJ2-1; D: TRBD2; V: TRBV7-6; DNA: TGTGCCAGCAGCTTACTAGCGGAGAGCTCCTACAATGAGCAGTTCTTC; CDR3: CASSLLAESSYNEQFF
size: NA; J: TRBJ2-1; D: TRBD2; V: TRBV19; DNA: TGTGCCAGTAGTATCGCTAGCGGGGGATACAATGAGCAGTTCTTC; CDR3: CASSIASGGYNEQFF
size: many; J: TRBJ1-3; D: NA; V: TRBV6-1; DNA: TGTGCCAGCCTGGGGGGCTCTGGAAACACCATATATTTT; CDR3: CASLGGSGNTIYF
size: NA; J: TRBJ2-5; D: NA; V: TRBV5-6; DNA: TGTGCCAGCAGCTTGGCGGTAGCGGCAGAGACCCAGTACTTC; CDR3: CASSLAVAAETQYF
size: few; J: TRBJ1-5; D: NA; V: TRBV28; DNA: TGTGCCAGCATCACTGGGGGAGGGGGGGGTCAGCCCCAGCATTTT; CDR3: CASITGGGGGQPQHF
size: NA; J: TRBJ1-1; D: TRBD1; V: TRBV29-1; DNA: TGCAGCGTAACGAGGACAGGGGTTAACACTGAAGCTTTCTTT; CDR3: CSVTRTGVNTEAFF
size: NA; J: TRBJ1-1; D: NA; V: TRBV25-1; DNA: TGTGCCAGCAGTGAATTAGGGGGAGTAATGAACACTGAAGCTTTCTTT; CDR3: CASSELGGVMNTEAFF
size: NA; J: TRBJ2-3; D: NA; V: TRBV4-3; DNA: TGCGCCAGCAGCCAAGATATGGGCGATACGCAGTATTTT; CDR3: CASSQDMGDTQYF
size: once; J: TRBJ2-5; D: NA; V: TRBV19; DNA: TGTGCCAGTAGTTTACGGCAAGAGACCCAGTACTTC; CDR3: CASSLRQETQYF
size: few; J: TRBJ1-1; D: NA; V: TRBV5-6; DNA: TGTGCCAGCAGCTTGGTCTCGAGGAACACTGAAGCTTTCTTT; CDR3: CASSLVSRNTEAFF
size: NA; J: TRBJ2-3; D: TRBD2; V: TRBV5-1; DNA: TGCGCCAGCAGCCGCTCGCCAAGACTAGCGGGGGGGCCGGGCACAGATACGCAGTATTTT; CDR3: CASSRSPRLAGGPGTDTQYF
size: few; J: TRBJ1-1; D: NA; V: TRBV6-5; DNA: TGTGCCAGCAGTTACTTCAGTGGCACGAACACTGAAGCTTTCTTT; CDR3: CASSYFSGTNTEAFF
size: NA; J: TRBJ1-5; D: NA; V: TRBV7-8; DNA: TGTGCCAGCAGCTTAGGACAGTTTAGCAATCAGCCCCAGCATTTT; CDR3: CASSLGQFSNQPQHF
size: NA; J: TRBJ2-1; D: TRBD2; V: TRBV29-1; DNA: TGCAGCCTTGGGGGGGAGGGGCAGTTCTTC; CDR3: CSLGGEGQFF
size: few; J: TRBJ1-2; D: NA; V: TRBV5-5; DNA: TGTGCCAGCAGCCCGGACACCTACTATGGCTACACCTTC; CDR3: CASSPDTYYGYTF
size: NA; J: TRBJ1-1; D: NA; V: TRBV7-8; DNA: TGTGCCAGCAGCTTAGTTCGGCAGACCGACATGAACACTGAAGCTTTCTTT; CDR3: CASSLVRQTDMNTEAFF
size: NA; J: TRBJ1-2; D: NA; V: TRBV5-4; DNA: TGTGCCAGCAGCTTTAGGACAAACTATGGCTACACCTTC; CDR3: CASSFRTNYGYTF
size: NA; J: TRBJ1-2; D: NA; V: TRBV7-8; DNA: TGTGCCAGCAGCCTACCGACAGGTTATGGCTACACCTTC; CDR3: CASSLPTGYGYTF
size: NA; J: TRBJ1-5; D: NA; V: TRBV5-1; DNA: TGCGCCAGCAGCTTGGATGGAGTCGTCGGAGAGCCCCAGCATTTT; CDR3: CASSLDGVVGEPQHF
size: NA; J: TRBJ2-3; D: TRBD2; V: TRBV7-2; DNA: TGTGCCAGCAGCTTTAGCGGGGGGGCCACAGATACGCAGTATTTT; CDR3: CASSFSGGATDTQYF
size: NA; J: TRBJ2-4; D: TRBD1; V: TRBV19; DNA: TGTGCCAGTAGTAATTCCGGGACAGGGGGCTTCATTCAGTACTTC; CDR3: CASSNSGTGGFIQYF
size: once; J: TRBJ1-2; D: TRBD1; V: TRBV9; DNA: TGTGCCAGCAGCGAACGTCCCGGGACAGGGGGCGGTTATAGCTATGGCTACACCTTC; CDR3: CASSERPGTGGGYSYGYTF
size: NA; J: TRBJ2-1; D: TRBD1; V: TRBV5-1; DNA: TGCGCCAGCAGCTCGGGACAGGGGGATAAAAATGAGCAGTTCTTC; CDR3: CASSSGQGDKNEQFF
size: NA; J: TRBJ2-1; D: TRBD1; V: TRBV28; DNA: TGTGCCAGCACCCCACCGGGACAGGGGAAAATCAATGAGCAGTTCTTC; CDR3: CASTPPGQGKINEQFF
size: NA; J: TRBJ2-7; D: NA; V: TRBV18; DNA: TGTGCCAGCTCACCAGCGTCCTACGAGCAGTACTTC; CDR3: CASSPASYEQYF
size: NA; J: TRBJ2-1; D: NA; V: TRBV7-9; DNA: TGTGCCAGCAGCTTAGTGGGGGGAGGAACCAATGAGCAGTTCTTC; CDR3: CASSLVGGGTNEQFF
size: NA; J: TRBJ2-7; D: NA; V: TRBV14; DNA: TGTGCCAGCAGCCGAGGGTTCGGGGGCTACGAGCAGTACTTC; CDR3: CASSRGFGGYEQYF
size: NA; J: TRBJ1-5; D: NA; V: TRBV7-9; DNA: TGTGCCAGCAGCTTAGACCGACAGGATAGCAATCAGCCCCAGCATTTT; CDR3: CASSLDRQDSNQPQHF
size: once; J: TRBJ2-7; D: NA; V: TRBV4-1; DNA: TGCGCCAGCAGCCCCCCTGAGGGCAGCCCATACGAGCAGTACTTC; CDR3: CASSPPEGSPYEQYF
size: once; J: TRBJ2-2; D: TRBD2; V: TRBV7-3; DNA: TGTGCCAGCAGCCCTGGGGGGGGGATGACCGGGGAGCTGTTTTTT; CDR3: CASSPGGGMTGELFF